Listed below are T cell receptor beta chains from one sample, sequenced in a study of shared clonotypes between healthy human individuals. Repertoires were generated with immunoSEQ multiplex PCR, while TCRdb's copy carries only in-frame clones and drops some. The sample holds roughly 1,000,000 clones, roughly 74% seen once. Sequencing was performed on memory CD4+ T cells from PBMCs. Receptors originate from a young man in good health. Some clones in this sample may be carry-over from other donors' samples. Both conserved end residues are part of each CDR3. Each record gives: V gene, clone size, J gene, D gene, CDR3 DNA, CDR3 protein. D genes are given only for firm matches. Part of the rows lack a size; the others show once, few, many or a class for expanded clones.

V: TRBV28; size: .; J: TRBJ1-3; D: .; DNA: TGTGCCAGCAGTTTGTATCCAGGGGCTGGATTCGGAAACACCATATATTTT; CDR3: CASSLYPGAGFGNTIYF
V: TRBV10-1; size: .; J: TRBJ1-5; D: .; DNA: TGCGCCAGCAGAGGGAAACAGGTTAGCAATCAGCCCCAGCATTTT; CDR3: CASRGKQVSNQPQHF
V: TRBV4-2; size: .; J: TRBJ1-3; D: .; DNA: TGTGCCAGCAGCCAAGTGGACAACTCTGGAAACACCATATATTTT; CDR3: CASSQVDNSGNTIYF
V: TRBV25-1; size: .; J: TRBJ1-6; D: .; DNA: TGTGCCAGCAGTGAAGGGGGGAACGAAAATTCACCCCTCCACTTT; CDR3: CASSEGGNENSPLHF
V: TRBV25-1; size: .; J: TRBJ2-1; D: TRBD2; DNA: TGTGCCAGCAGTGATACTAGCGGGAGGACGGGGGAGCAGTTCTTC; CDR3: CASSDTSGRTGEQFF
V: TRBV18; size: .; J: TRBJ2-3; D: .; DNA: TGTGCCAGCTCACCACGTGGGGAACTGGATACGCAGTATTTT; CDR3: CASSPRGELDTQYF
V: TRBV9; size: .; J: TRBJ2-1; D: .; DNA: TGTGCCAGCGGTGCGGGGAATGGGGTCTGGAATGAGCAGTTCTTC; CDR3: CASGAGNGVWNEQFF
V: TRBV6-5; size: .; J: TRBJ1-1; D: .; DNA: TGTGCCAGCAGTTACACGGAGGGGACTGAAGCTTTCTTT; CDR3: CASSYTEGTEAFF
V: TRBV2; size: .; J: TRBJ1-1; D: .; DNA: TGTGCCAGCAGGCGGGGATGGATGAACACTGAAGCTTTCTTT; CDR3: CASRRGWMNTEAFF
V: TRBV4-1; size: few; J: TRBJ2-5; D: TRBD1; DNA: TGCGCCAGCAGCCAAGCTACCGACAGGGTTGGTTGGCGGGAGACCCAGTACTTC; CDR3: CASSQATDRVGWRETQYF
V: TRBV11-3; size: .; J: TRBJ2-7; D: TRBD2; DNA: TGTGCCAGCAGCTTAGGGGGGACTAGCGGCTACGAGCAGTACTTC; CDR3: CASSLGGTSGYEQYF
V: TRBV6-5; size: .; J: TRBJ2-2; D: TRBD1; DNA: TGTGCCAGCAGCGGGACAGACCCAAACACCGGGGAGCTGTTTTTT; CDR3: CASSGTDPNTGELFF
V: TRBV6-5; size: .; J: TRBJ1-2; D: .; DNA: TGTGCCAGCAGTTCACAGGGTGGCTACACCTTC; CDR3: CASSSQGGYTF
V: TRBV6-5; size: .; J: TRBJ1-1; D: TRBD1; DNA: TGTGCCAGCAGTTACCAGGGGGCGAGAGGGACTGAAGCTTTCTTT; CDR3: CASSYQGARGTEAFF
V: TRBV5-1; size: .; J: TRBJ1-4; D: .; DNA: TGCGCCAGCAGCTTGGCTGCCAGTTCCTCCGAAAAACTGTTTTTT; CDR3: CASSLAASSSEKLFF
V: TRBV30; size: .; J: TRBJ1-5; D: TRBD1; DNA: TGTGCCTGGAGTGGACAGGGCGATCAGCCCCAGCATTTT; CDR3: CAWSGQGDQPQHF
V: TRBV10-2; size: .; J: TRBJ2-2; D: .; DNA: TGCGCCACGGAAAGGACCCTTAACACCGGGGAGCTGTTTTTT; CDR3: CATERTLNTGELFF